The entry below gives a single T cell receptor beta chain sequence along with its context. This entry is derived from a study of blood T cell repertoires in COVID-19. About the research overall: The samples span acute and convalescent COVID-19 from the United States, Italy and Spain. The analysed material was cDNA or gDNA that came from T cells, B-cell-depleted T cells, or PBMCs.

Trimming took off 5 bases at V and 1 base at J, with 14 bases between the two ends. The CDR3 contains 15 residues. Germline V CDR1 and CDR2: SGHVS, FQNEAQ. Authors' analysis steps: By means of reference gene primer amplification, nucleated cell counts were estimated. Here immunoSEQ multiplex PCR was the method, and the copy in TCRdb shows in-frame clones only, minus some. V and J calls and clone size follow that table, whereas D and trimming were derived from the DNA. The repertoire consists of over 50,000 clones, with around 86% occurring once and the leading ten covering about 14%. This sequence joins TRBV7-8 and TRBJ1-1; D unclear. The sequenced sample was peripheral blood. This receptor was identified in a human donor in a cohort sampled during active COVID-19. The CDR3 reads CASSLWRIKNTEAFF. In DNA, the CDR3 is TGTGCCAGCAGCCTATGGCGGATAAAGAACACTGAAGCTTTCTTT.